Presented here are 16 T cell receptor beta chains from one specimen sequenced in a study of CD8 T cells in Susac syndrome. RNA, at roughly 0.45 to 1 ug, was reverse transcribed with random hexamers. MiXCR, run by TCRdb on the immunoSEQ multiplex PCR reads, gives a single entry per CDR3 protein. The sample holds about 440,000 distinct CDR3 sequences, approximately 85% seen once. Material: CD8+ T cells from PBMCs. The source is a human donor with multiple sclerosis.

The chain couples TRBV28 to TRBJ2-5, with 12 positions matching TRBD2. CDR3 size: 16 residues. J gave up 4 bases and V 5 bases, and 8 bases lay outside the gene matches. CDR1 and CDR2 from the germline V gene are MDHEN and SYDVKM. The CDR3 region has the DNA TGTGCCAGCAGTCCATCTAGCGGGAGGGCCAGAGAGACCCAGTACTTC. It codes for CASSPSSGRARETQYF.

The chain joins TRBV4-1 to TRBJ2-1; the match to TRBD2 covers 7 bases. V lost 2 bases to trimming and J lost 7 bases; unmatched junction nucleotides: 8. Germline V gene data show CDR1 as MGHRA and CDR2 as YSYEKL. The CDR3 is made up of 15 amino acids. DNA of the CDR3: TGCGCCAGCAGCCAAACAGGACTAGACCTGAATGAGCAGTTCTTC. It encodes CASSQTGLDLNEQFF.

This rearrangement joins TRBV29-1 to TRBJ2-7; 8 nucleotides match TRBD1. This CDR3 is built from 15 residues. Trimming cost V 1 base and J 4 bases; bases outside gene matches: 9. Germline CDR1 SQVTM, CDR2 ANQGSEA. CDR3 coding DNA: TGCAGCGTTGAAGCCGCGGACAGGGCTCCGTACGAGCAGTACTTC. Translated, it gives CSVEAADRAPYEQYF.

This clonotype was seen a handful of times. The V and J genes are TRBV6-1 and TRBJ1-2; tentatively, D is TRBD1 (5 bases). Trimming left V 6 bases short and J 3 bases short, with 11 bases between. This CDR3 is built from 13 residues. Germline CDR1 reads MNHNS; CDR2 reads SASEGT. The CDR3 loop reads CASRAQGDYGYTF. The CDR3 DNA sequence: TGTGCCAGCAGGGCCCAGGGAGACTATGGCTACACCTTC.

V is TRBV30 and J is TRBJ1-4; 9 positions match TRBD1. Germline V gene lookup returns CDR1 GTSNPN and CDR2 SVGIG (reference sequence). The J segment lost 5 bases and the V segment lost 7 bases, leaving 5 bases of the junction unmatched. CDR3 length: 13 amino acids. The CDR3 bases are TGTGCCTCCTGGGGACAGGGAAATGAAAAACTGTTTTTT. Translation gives CASWGQGNEKLFF. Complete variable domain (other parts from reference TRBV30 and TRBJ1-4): SQTIHQWPATLVQPVGSPLSLECTVEGTSNPNLYWYRQAAGRGLQLLFYSVGIGQISSEVPQNLSASRPQDRQFILSSKKLLLSDSGFYLCASWGQGNEKLFFGSGTQLSVL.

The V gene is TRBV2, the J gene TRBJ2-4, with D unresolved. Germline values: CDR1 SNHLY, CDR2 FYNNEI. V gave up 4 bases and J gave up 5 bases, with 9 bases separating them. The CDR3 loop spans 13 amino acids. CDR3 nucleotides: TGTGCCAGCAGTGGAGTGAGTGAAAACATTCAGTACTTC. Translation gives CASSGVSENIQYF.

The CDR3 is CASSLANDEQFF. DNA for the CDR3: TGTGCCAGCAGCTTGGCCAACGACGAGCAGTTCTTC. The V and J genes are TRBV5-4 and TRBJ2-1; D not certain. Per the germline V gene, CDR1 is SGHNT and CDR2 is YYREEE (reference sequence). The CDR3 runs to 12 residues. Trimming removed 0 bases from V and 10 bases from J, with 8 bases in between.

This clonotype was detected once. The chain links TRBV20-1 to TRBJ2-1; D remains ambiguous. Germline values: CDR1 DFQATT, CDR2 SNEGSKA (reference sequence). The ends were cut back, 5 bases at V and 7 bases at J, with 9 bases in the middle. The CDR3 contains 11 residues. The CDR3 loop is CSALHGNEQFF. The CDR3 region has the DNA TGCAGTGCTCTCCATGGTAATGAGCAGTTCTTC.

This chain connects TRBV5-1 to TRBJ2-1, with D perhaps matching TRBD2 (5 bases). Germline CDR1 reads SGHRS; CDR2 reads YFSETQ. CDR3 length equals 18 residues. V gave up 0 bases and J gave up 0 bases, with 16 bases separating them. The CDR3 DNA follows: TGCGCCAGCAGCTTGGAGCCTTGGAGGTCGGTCTCCTACAATGAGCAGTTCTTC. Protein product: CASSLEPWRSVSYNEQFF.

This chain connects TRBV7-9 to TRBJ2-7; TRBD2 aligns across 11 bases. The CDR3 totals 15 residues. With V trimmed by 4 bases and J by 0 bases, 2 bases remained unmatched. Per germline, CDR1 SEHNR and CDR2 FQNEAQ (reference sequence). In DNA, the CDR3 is TGTGCCAGCAGCTCTAGCGGGAGGCCCTCCTACGAGCAGTACTTC. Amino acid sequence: CASSSSGRPSYEQYF. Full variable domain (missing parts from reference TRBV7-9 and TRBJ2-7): DTGVSQNPRHKITKRGQNVTFRCDPISEHNRLYWYRQTLGQGPEFLTYFQNEAQLEKSRLLSDRFSAERPKGSFSTLEIQRTEQGDSAMYLCASSSSGRPSYEQYFGPGTRLTVT.

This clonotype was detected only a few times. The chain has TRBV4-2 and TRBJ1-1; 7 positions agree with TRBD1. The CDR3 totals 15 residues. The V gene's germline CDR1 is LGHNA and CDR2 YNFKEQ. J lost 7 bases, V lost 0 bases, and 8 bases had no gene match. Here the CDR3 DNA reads TGTGCCAGCAGCCAAGACTTGACAGGGTGGGGTGAAGCTTTCTTT. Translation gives CASSQDLTGWGEAFF.

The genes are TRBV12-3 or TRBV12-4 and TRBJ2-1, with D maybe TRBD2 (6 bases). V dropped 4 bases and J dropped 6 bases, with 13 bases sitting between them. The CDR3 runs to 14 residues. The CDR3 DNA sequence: TGTGCCAGCAGTTCAGATGGGGGGTTCAATGAGCAGTTCTTC. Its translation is CASSSDGGFNEQFF.

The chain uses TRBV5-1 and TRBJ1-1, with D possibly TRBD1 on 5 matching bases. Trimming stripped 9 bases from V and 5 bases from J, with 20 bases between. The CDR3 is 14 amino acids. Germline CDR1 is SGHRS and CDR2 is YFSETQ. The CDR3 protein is CATSEGAGPTEAFF. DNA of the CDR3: TGCGCCACCAGTGAGGGCGCGGGGCCGACTGAAGCTTTCTTT.

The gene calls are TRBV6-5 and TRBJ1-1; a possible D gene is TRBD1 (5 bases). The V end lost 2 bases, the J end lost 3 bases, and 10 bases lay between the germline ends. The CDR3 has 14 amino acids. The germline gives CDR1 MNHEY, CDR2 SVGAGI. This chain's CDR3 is CASSYEGPDTEAFF. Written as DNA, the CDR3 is TGTGCCAGCAGTTACGAGGGGCCGGACACTGAAGCTTTCTTT.

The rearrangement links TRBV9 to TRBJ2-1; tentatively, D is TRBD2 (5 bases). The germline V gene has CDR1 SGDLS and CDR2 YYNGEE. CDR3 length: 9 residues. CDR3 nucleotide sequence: TGTGATGGGAGCCTCGCACAGTTCTTC. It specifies CDGSLAQFF.

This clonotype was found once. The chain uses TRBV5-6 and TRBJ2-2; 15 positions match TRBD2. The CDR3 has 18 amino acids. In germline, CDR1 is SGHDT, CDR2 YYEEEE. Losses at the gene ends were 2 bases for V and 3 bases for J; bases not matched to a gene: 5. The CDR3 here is CASSFGLAGGPDTGELFF. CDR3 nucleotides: TGTGCCAGCAGCTTCGGACTAGCGGGGGGGCCGGACACCGGGGAGCTGTTTTTT.